These 9 T cell receptor beta chains were all obtained from the same sample, sequenced in a study of T cells in Graves' hyperthyroidism and ophthalmopathy. TCR beta CDR3 regions were amplified from RNA. An initial round of RT-PCR targeting the TCR CDR3 relied on the HTBI primer set. Each CDR3 protein gets one entry after TCRdb re-called the multiplex PCR reads with MiXCR. The sample lists fewer than 650,000 distinct CDR3 sequences, 13% to 15% occurring once. Sequenced material: blood. The receptors come from a woman in her forties with Graves' hyperthyroidism.

This clonotype was detected many times. This chain links TRBV5-1 with TRBJ1-4; 7 positions match TRBD1. CDR1 is SGHRS, CDR2 YFSETQ, per germline. V shed 3 bases and J 6 bases; nucleotides not matched to a gene: 8. This CDR3 is built from 15 residues. The CDR3 DNA reads TGCGCCAGCAGCTCAACAGGGGATAGTTATGAAAAACTGTTTTTT. This codes for CASSSTGDSYEKLFF.

This clonotype was observed many times. The chain combines TRBV7-2 with TRBJ1-3; D is uncertain. Germline values: CDR1 SGHTA, CDR2 FQGNSA. V lost 5 bases, J lost 8 bases, and 13 bases lay in between. This CDR3 is built from 13 residues. The CDR3, as DNA: TGTGCCAGCAGCCTAGGGATTGGGGACACCATATATTTT. Translating gives CASSLGIGDTIYF.

CDR3 nucleotides: TGTGCCAGCTCACCACAGGGCAGAAACAATGAGCAGTTCTTC. As protein: CASSPQGRNNEQFF. The rearrangement links TRBV18 to TRBJ2-1; no definite D call. V was pared by 1 base and J by 5 bases, with 9 bases between. There are 14 residues in the CDR3. The germline CDR1 and CDR2 sequences are KGHSH and LQKENI.

This clonotype was counted at least ten times. The chain carries TRBV7-3 and TRBJ2-7; D may correspond to TRBD1 or TRBD2 (5 bases each). Germline V gene sequence: CDR1 SGHTA, CDR2 FQGTGA. CDR3 length: 16 residues. The ends were cut back, 1 base at V and 3 bases at J, with 16 bases in the middle. For the CDR3, the DNA is TGTGCCAGCAGCTTAAAAGGATCGGGTGGGGGCTACGAGCAGTACTTC. Its translation is CASSLKGSGGGYEQYF.

The DNA of the CDR3 is TGTGCCAGCTCACGACAGGGGTCCCTCTCCTACGAGCAGTACTTC. This encodes CASSRQGSLSYEQYF. The rearrangement links TRBV18 to TRBJ2-7; 8 bases are shared with TRBD1. Germline CDR1 and CDR2: KGHSH and LQKENI. There are 15 residues in the CDR3. V was pared by 4 bases and J by 0 bases, with 5 bases of the junction left unmatched.

This clonotype was seen many times. The V gene is TRBV11-3, the J gene TRBJ1-3; tentative D call: TRBD1 (6 bases). The V end lost 5 bases, the J end lost 8 bases, and 16 bases lay between the germline ends. The CDR3 sequence is 14 residues long. Germline CDR1 reads SGHNT; CDR2 reads YENEEA. CDR3 in DNA: TGTGCCAGCAGCACAGGACAGTCTCGTCACACCATATATTTT. Amino acids: CASSTGQSRHTIYF.

This clonotype has only a few counts. The genes are TRBV20-1 and TRBJ2-7; D may be TRBD1 (6 bases). The germline CDR1 and CDR2 sequences are DFQATT and SNEGSKA (reference sequence). Trimming shortened V by 0 bases and J by 4 bases, and 19 bases separated the two germline ends. The CDR3 contains 16 residues. The CDR3 loop is CSARDWPATDRYEQYF. As DNA, the CDR3 is TGCAGTGCTAGAGATTGGCCCGCAACCGACAGGTACGAGCAGTACTTC.

This clonotype was picked up a small number of times. The chain recombines TRBV19 with TRBJ2-1, with unresolved D. Looked up from germline, CDR1 is LNHDA and CDR2 is SQIVND (reference sequence). The CDR3 is 16 residues long. V was trimmed by 3 bases and J by 3 bases, leaving 15 bases between them. The DNA of the CDR3 is TGTGCCAGTAGTATGTCCGGTTTTGCCAACTACAATGAGCAGTTCTTC. Its protein product is CASSMSGFANYNEQFF.

This clonotype was detected many times. This chain links TRBV6-2 or TRBV6-3 with TRBJ1-4; 7 positions agree with TRBD1. CDR1 and CDR2 (germline): MNHEY, SVGEGT. The CDR3 sequence is 15 residues long. V shed 6 bases, J shed 8 bases, and the junction held 12 bases outside the gene matches. CDR3 nucleotide sequence: TGTGCCAGCAGAGCCATGGACAGGCCTGGAGAAAAACTGTTTTTT. Translating gives CASRAMDRPGEKLFF.